In its sample, the clone carrying this T cell receptor beta chain was seen once. The sample belongs to a study of T cell clones after liver transplantation. The table came from immunoSEQ multiplex PCR; TCRdb's copy has only in-frame clones and leaves some out. The sample shows about 75,000 clones, around 84% of them seen only once. The CDR3 spans 15 residues. With 6 bases removed from V and 3 bases from J, the gap between germline ends came to 17 bases. Per germline, CDR1 LNHDA and CDR2 SQIVND (reference sequence). The sequences come from CD4+ T cells from blood, collected less than 50 months after liver transplant. The genes are TRBV19 and TRBJ1-1; D may be TRBD1 (5 bases). The source is a human patient who received a liver transplant. The graft donor may account for some of the T cells. This chain's CDR3 is CASRPRQSEHTEAFF. As DNA, the CDR3 is TGTGCCAGTAGACCTCGACAGTCTGAACACACTGAAGCTTTCTTT.